The 13 T cell receptor beta chains in this list originate from one sample, sequenced in a study of blood T cell repertoires in COVID-19. Assay used: immunoSEQ multiplex PCR; TCRdb lists only in-frame clones, some missing. The sample lists 47,000 or so clones, about four fifths occurring once. Sequences were obtained from peripheral blood. These receptors were obtained from a woman in her sixties or seventies with acute or convalescent COVID-19.

The chain uses TRBV9 and TRBJ2-5, with a possible D match to TRBD1 (6 bases). V dropped 5 bases and J dropped 4 bases, with 15 bases sitting between them. Germline V gene sequence: CDR1 SGDLS, CDR2 YYNGEE. The CDR3 extends over 14 amino acids. CDR3 coding DNA: TGTGCCAGCAGTCCGACAGGAGGCGGAGAGACCCAGTACTTC. Protein sequence: CASSPTGGGETQYF.

V and J are TRBV4-1 and TRBJ2-1, with TRBD2 identical over 16 bases. Losses at the gene ends were 3 bases for V and 4 bases for J; bases not matched to a gene: 6. CDR3 length equals 18 residues. Germline V gene sequence: CDR1 MGHRA, CDR2 YSYEKL. The CDR3 here is CASSHEGLAGGPYNEQFF. The CDR3 bases are TGCGCCAGCAGCCATGAGGGACTAGCGGGAGGGCCATACAATGAGCAGTTCTTC.

The chain employs TRBV2 and TRBJ1-5, with D perhaps TRBD1 (5 bases). Germline V gene data show CDR1 as SNHLY and CDR2 as FYNNEI. The CDR3 runs 13 residues. V was pared by 8 bases and J by 5 bases, with 13 bases between. The DNA for the CDR3 is TGTGCCAGCTATCGGGGGTTGGATCAGCCCCAGCATTTT. Its protein product is CASYRGLDQPQHF.

In regard to this clone: At one end, the junction sequence differs from germline, possibly due to a read error. The rearrangement joins TRBV3-1 (or the pseudogene TRBV3-2) to TRBJ2-1; unclear D gene. The CDR3 extends over 13 amino acids. From germline, CDR1 is LGHDT and CDR2 YNNKEL (reference sequence). DNA of the CDR3: TGTGCCAGCAGCCAAGATTCCTTCAATGAGCAGTTCTTC. This sequence encodes CASSQDSFNEQFF.

The V and J genes are TRBV11-2 and TRBJ2-1; D not resolved. Trimming shortened V by 0 bases and J by 0 bases, and 6 bases separated the two germline ends. Germline assignment: CDR1 SGHAT and CDR2 FQNNGV. This CDR3 has 15 amino acids. The CDR3 spells CASSLEFSSYNEQFF. In DNA, the CDR3 is TGTGCCAGCAGCTTAGAATTCAGCTCCTACAATGAGCAGTTCTTC.

CDR3 amino acids: CASSHGGLAGFNEQFF. In DNA, the CDR3 is TGTGCCAGCAGCCACGGTGGACTAGCGGGATTCAATGAGCAGTTCTTC. This rearrangement joins TRBV14 to TRBJ2-1; 12 nucleotides line up with TRBD2. The CDR3 spans 16 residues. Germline V lookup: CDR1 SGHDN, CDR2 FVKESK. The trim removed 3 bases at V and 6 bases at J, leaving 6 bases unmatched.

The rearrangement uses TRBV9 and TRBJ1-2; D ambiguous. From germline, CDR1 is SGDLS and CDR2 YYNGEE. CDR3 size: 13 residues. V was pared by 0 bases and J by 5 bases, with 8 bases between. The chain's CDR3 is CASSVGPGYGYTF. The CDR3 DNA is TGTGCCAGCAGCGTAGGGCCAGGATATGGCTACACCTTC.

In DNA, the CDR3 is TGTGCCAGCAGACAGGGGGCTGGCAATTCACCCCTCCACTTT. Translating gives CASRQGAGNSPLHF. V and J are TRBV7-2 and TRBJ1-6, with 9 bases identical to TRBD1. The CDR3 is made up of 14 amino acids. The germline V gene has CDR1 SGHTA and CDR2 FQGNSA. V dropped 6 bases and J dropped 7; count of bases not matched to a gene: 4.

This chain joins TRBV5-6 and TRBJ2-2; 7 bases agree with TRBD2. The V gene's germline CDR1 is SGHDT and CDR2 YYEEEE. Germline trimming cut 4 bases from V and 3 bases from J; bases unmatched to any gene: 9. The length of the CDR3 is 16 residues. This CDR3 reads CASSPGGGTYTGELFF. Here the CDR3 DNA reads TGTGCCAGCAGCCCGGGGGGAGGAACGTACACCGGGGAGCTGTTTTTT. Full variable domain (missing parts from reference TRBV5-6 and TRBJ2-2): DAGVTQSPTHLIKTRGQQVTLRCSPKSGHDTVSWYQQALGQGPQFIFQYYEEEERQRGNFPDRFSGHQFPNYSSELNVNALLLGDSALYLCASSPGGGTYTGELFFGEGSRLTVL.

J is TRBJ2-7 and V is TRBV24-1; TRBD2 is a possible D gene (6 bases). The germline gives CDR1 KGHDR, CDR2 SFDVKD. V gave up 0 bases and J gave up 5 bases, with 19 bases separating them. CDR3 length: 17 residues. The CDR3 DNA reads TGTGCCACCAGTGATTTGTTGGGGGAGGCTAATTCGGACGAGCAGTACTTC. It is translated as CATSDLLGEANSDEQYF.

The chain is built from TRBV4-2 and TRBJ2-7; the D gene is possibly TRBD2 (5 bases). Germline V gene data show CDR1 as LGHNA and CDR2 as YNFKEQ. The CDR3 extends over 14 amino acids. Trimming stripped 1 base from V and 5 bases from J, with 12 bases between. This chain's CDR3 is CASSQGKDSDEQYF. The DNA of the CDR3 is TGTGCCAGCAGCCAAGGTAAGGATAGCGACGAGCAGTACTTC.

The rearrangement uses TRBV7-2 and TRBJ1-4; D gene uncertain. CDR1 is SGHTA, CDR2 FQGNSA, per germline. The CDR3 is 12 residues long. Trimming stripped 2 bases from V and 8 bases from J, with 6 bases between. CDR3 sequence reads: CASSLPQEKLFF. The CDR3, as DNA: TGTGCCAGCAGCTTACCCCAAGAAAAACTGTTTTTT.

The V call is TRBV7-9, the J call TRBJ2-5; TRBD2 matches 7 bases. J lost 5 bases, V lost 7 bases, and 13 bases had no gene match. The germline gives CDR1 SEHNR, CDR2 FQNEAQ (reference sequence). CDR3 length equals 15 residues. The CDR3 loop reads CASTPQTGGFETQYF. DNA for the CDR3: TGTGCCAGCACCCCCCAGACGGGGGGTTTTGAGACCCAGTACTTC.